The clone carrying this T cell receptor (beta chain) was detected ten times or more. The CDR3 is 14 residues long. V was pared by 3 bases and J by 1 base, with 8 bases between. A TCRbeta library incorporating unique molecular identifiers was prepared. MiXCR, run by TCRdb on the PCR reads, gives a single entry per CDR3 protein. The sample shows 65,000 to 85,000 distinct CDR3 sequences, roughly 11% of them seen only once. These data belong to a study of T-cell reconstitution after alpha-beta-depleted transplantation in children. Sequences were derived from PBMCs, sampled before TCRalphabeta/CD19-depleted stem cell transplant. This TCR derives from a boy aged 5 to 17 with acute myeloid leukemia, due to receive a stem cell transplant. The chain recombines TRBV12-3 or TRBV12-4 with TRBJ2-3; a weak D match, TRBD2 (5 bases). The CDR3 nucleotides are TGTGCCAGCAGTTTTTCCGGGGGCACAGATACGCAGTATTTT. Amino acid sequence: CASSFSGGTDTQYF.